This paragraph reports one T cell receptor beta chain. The authors' processing: Amplification of reference gene primers was used by the study to estimate nucleated cell counts. Clones were sequenced by immunoSEQ multiplex PCR, and TCRdb holds only the in-frame ones, with some missing. V and J calls and clone size are those listed in that table; D and trimming were worked out from the DNA. This sample yields about 160,000 clones, of which roughly 84% are seen a single time; 5.5% to 7% belongs to the top ten. Germline V gene sequence: CDR1 SQVTM, CDR2 ANQGSEA. Trimming shortened V by 2 bases and J by 4 bases, and 15 bases separated the two germline ends. CDR3 length: 14 residues. The data are from a study of blood T cell repertoires in COVID-19. On the study more broadly: Collection of acute and convalescent COVID-19 samples took place in the United States, Italy and Spain. In each case, the material was cDNA or gDNA derived from T cells, B-cell-depleted T cells, or PBMCs.

This TCR came from a man over 45 with active or convalescent COVID-19. The chain employs TRBV29-1 and TRBJ2-7; weak D call: TRBD1 (6 bases). The specimen sequenced was peripheral blood. The CDR3 reads CSVEPLQGRYEQYF. The CDR3 bases are TGCAGCGTTGAACCATTACAGGGTCGATACGAGCAGTACTTC.